This T cell receptor (beta chain) was obtained from a study of post-analysis software for immune sequencing data. Across the whole study: Disease trajectories encompassed relapsing-remitting, secondary progressive and progressive-relapsing multiple sclerosis. Study findings and constraints: Strong same-batch co-clustering of samples appeared with F measure clustering. Significantly lower normalized Chao1 diversity was found in patients with multiple sclerosis relative to controls.

cDNA libraries for TCR beta contained unique molecular identifiers. The authors obtained 500,000 to 600,000 cDNA molecules from approximately 0.91 to 9.4 million T cells. TCRdb recomputed calls from the PCR reads with MiXCR, one row per CDR3 protein. The sample carries some 700,000 distinct CDR3 sequences, roughly three fifths recorded once. Comment on this clonotype: Its antigen is not identified.

Sequenced input: blood. The TCR originated in a girl aged 2-10 years with multiple sclerosis.

This chain's CDR3 is CASSLTSGSGDTQYF. CDR3 DNA sequence: TGTGCCAGCAGTTTAACTAGCGGGAGCGGAGATACGCAGTATTTT. The V call is TRBV12-3 or TRBV12-4, the J call TRBJ2-3; 11 bases fit TRBD2. J lost 5 bases, V lost 2 bases, and 3 bases had no gene match. CDR3 length equals 15 residues.